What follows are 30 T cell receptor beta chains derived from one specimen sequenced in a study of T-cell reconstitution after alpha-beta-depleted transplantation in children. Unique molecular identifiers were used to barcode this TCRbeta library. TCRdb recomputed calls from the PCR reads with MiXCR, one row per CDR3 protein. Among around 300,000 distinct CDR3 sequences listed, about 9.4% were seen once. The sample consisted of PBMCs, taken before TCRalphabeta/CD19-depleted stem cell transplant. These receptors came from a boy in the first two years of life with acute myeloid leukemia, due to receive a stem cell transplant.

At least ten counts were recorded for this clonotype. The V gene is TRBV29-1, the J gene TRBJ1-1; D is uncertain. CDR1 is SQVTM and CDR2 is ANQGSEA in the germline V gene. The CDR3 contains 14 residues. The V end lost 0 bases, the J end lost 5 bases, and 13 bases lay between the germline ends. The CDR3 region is CSVEDHGIWTEAFF. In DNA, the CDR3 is TGCAGCGTTGAAGATCATGGCATATGGACTGAAGCTTTCTTT.

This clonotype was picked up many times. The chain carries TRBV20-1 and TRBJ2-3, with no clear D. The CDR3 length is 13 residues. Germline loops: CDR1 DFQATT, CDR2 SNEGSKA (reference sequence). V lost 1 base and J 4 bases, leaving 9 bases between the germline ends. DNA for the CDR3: TGCAGTGCTAGAGGTGGCAGTTCAGATACGCAGTATTTT. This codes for CSARGGSSDTQYF.

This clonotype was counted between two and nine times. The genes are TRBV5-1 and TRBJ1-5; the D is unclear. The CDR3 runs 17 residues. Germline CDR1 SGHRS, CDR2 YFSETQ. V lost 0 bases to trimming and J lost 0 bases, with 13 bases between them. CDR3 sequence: CASSLGPQSYSNQPQHF. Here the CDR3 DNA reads TGCGCCAGCAGCTTGGGCCCACAGAGTTATAGCAATCAGCCCCAGCATTTT.

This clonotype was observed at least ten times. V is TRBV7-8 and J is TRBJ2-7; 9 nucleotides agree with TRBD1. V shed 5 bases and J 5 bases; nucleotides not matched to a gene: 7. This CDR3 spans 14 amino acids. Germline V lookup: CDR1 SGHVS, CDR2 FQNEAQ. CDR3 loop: CASSTRTGADEQYF. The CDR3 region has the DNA TGTGCCAGCAGCACCCGGACAGGGGCTGACGAGCAGTACTTC. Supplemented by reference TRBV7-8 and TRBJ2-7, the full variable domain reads GAGVSQSPRYKVAKRGQDVALRCDPISGHVSLFWYQQALGQGPEFLTYFQNEAQLDKSGLPSDRFFAERPEGSVSTLKIQRTQQEDSAVYLCASSTRTGADEQYFGPGTRLTVT.

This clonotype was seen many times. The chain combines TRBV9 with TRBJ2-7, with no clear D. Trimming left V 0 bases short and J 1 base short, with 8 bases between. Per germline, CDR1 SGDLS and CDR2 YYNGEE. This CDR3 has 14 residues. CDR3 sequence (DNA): TGTGCCAGCAGCGTAGACGACGGATCCTACGAGCAGTACTTC. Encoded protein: CASSVDDGSYEQYF.

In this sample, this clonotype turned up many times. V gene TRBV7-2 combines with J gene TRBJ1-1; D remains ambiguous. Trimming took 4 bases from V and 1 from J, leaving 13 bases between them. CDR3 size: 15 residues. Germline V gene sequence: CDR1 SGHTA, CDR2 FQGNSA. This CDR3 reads CASSSARTRNTEAFF. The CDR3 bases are TGTGCCAGCAGCTCGGCTAGGACGAGGAACACTGAAGCTTTCTTT.

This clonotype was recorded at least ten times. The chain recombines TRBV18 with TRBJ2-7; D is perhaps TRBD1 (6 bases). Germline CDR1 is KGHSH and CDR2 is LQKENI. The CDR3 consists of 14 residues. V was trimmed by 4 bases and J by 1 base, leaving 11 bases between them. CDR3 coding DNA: TGTGCCAGCTCACTCCTGGACAGTTCCTACGAGCAGTACTTC. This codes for CASSLLDSSYEQYF. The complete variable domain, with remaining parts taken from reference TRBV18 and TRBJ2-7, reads NAGVMQNPRHLVRRRGQEARLRCSPMKGHSHVYWYRQLPEEGLKFMVYLQKENIIDESGMPKERFSAEFPKEGPSILRIQQVVRGDSAAYFCASSLLDSSYEQYFGPGTRLTVT.

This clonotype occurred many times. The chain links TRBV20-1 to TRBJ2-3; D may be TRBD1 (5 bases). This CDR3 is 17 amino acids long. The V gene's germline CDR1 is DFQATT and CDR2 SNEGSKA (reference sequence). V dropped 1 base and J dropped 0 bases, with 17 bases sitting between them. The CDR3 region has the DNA TGCAGTGCTAGAGTTGCAGGGCGCCTGGCTAGCACAGATACGCAGTATTTT. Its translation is CSARVAGRLASTDTQYF.

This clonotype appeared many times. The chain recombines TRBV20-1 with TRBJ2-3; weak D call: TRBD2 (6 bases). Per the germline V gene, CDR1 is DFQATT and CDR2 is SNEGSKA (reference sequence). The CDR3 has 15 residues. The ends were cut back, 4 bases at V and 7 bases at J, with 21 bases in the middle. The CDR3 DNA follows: TGCAGTGCTAATTCGGTGGGACTTCCACGCCATACGCAGTATTTT. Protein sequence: CSANSVGLPRHTQYF.

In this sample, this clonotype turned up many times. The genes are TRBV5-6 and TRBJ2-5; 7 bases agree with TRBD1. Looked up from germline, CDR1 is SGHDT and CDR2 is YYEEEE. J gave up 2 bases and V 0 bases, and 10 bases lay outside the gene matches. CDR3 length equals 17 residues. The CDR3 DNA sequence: TGTGCCAGCAGCTTGGCCTTGGGGACAGATTATCAAGAGACCCAGTACTTC. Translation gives CASSLALGTDYQETQYF.

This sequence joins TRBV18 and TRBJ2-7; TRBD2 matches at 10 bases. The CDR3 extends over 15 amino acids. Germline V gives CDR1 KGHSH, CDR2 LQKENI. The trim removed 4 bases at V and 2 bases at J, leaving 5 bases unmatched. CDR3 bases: TGTGCCAGCTCACGCACTAGCGGGGATACCTACGAGCAGTACTTC. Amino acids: CASSRTSGDTYEQYF.

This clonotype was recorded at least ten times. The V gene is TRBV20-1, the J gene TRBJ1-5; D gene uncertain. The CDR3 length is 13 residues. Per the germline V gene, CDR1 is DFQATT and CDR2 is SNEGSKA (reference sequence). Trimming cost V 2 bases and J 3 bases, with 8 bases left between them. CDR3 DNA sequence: TGCAGTGCTAGATCCAGGACCAATCAGCCCCAGCATTTT. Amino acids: CSARSRTNQPQHF.

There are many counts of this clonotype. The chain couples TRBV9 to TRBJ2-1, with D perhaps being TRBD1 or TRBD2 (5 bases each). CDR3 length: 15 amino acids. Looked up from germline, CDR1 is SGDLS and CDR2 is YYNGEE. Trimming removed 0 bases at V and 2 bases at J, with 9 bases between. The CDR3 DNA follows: TGTGCCAGCAGCGTAGAAGGGACCGCCTACAATGAGCAGTTCTTC. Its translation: CASSVEGTAYNEQFF.

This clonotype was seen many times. The CDR3 coding sequence is TGTGCCAGCAGCCGGAGACTAGACCCGAACACCGGGGAGCTGTTTTTT. This codes for CASSRRLDPNTGELFF. The chain carries TRBV5-4 and TRBJ2-2, with D tentatively TRBD2 (6 bases). The germline V gene encodes CDR1 SGHNT and CDR2 YYREEE (reference sequence). V was pared by 4 bases and J by 0 bases, with 13 bases between. This CDR3 spans 16 amino acids. The full variable domain, completed using reference TRBV5-4 and TRBJ2-2, is ETGVTQSPTHLIKTRGQQVTLRCSSQSGHNTVSWYQQALGQGPQFIFQYYREEENGRGNFPPRFSGLQFPNYSSELNVNALELDDSALYLCASSRRLDPNTGELFFGEGSRLTVL.

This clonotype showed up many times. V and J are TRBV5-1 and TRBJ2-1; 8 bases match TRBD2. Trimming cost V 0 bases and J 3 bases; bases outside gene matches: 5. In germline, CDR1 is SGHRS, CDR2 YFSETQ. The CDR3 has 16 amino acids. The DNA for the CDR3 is TGCGCCAGCAGCTTGGCCGGGGGGGCCATCTACAATGAGCAGTTCTTC. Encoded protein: CASSLAGGAIYNEQFF.

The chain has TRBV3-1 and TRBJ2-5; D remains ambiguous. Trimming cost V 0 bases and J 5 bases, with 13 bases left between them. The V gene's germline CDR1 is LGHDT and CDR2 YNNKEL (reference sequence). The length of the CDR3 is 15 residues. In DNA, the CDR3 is TGTGCCAGCAGCCAAGATCTAGGGCCGGTGGAGACCCAGTACTTC. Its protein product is CASSQDLGPVETQYF.

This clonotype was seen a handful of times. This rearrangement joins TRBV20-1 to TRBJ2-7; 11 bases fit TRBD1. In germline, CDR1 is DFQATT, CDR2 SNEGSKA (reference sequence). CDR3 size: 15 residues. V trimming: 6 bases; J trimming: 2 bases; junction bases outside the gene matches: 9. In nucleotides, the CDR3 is TGCAGTGCGGCCCGGGACAGGGGGGTCCCCTACGAGCAGTACTTC. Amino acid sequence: CSAARDRGVPYEQYF.

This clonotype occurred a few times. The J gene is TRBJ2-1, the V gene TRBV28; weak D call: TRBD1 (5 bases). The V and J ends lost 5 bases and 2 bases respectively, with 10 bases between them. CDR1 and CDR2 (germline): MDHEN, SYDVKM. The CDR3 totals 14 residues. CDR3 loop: CASSGPGPYNEQFF. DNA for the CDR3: TGTGCCAGCAGTGGCCCAGGGCCCTACAATGAGCAGTTCTTC.

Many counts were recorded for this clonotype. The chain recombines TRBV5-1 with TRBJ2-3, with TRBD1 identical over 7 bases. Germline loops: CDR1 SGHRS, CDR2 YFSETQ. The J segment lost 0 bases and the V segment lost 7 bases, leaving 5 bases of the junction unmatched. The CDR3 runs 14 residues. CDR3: CASGTVPSTDTQYF. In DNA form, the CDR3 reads TGCGCCAGCGGGACAGTTCCTAGCACAGATACGCAGTATTTT.

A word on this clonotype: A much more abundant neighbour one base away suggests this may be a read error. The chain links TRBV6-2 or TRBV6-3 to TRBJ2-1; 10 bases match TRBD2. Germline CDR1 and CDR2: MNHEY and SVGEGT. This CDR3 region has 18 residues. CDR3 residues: CASSPLAGALKLYNDQFF. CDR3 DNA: TGTGCCAGCAGTCCGCTAGCGGGAGCCCTCAAACTTTACAATGACCAGTTCTTC.

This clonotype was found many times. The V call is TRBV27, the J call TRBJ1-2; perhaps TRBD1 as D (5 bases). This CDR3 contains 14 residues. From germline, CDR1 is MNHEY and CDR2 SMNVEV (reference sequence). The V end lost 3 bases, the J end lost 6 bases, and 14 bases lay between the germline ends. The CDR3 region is CASSLGVWGDGYTF. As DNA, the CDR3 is TGTGCCAGCAGTTTGGGGGTCTGGGGCGATGGCTACACCTTC.

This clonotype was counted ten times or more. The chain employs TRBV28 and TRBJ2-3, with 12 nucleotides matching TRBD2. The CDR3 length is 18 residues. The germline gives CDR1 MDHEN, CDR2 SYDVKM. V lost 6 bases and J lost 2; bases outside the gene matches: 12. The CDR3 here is CASSSPGLAGAPTDTQYF. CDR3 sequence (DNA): TGTGCCAGCAGCAGCCCGGGACTAGCGGGCGCCCCCACAGATACGCAGTATTTT.

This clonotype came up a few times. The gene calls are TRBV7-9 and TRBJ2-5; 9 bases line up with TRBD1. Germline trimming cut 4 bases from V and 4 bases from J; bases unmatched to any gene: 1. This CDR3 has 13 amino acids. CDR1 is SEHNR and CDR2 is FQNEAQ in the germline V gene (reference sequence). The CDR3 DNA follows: TGTGCCAGCAGCTGGACAGGGGTAGAGACCCAGTACTTC. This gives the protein CASSWTGVETQYF.

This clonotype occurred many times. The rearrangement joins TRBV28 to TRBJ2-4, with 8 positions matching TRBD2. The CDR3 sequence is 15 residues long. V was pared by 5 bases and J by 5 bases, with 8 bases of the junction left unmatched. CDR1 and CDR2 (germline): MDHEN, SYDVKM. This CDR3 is CASSPPGGSENIQYF. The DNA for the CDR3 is TGTGCCAGCAGTCCGCCGGGAGGGTCGGAAAACATTCAGTACTTC.

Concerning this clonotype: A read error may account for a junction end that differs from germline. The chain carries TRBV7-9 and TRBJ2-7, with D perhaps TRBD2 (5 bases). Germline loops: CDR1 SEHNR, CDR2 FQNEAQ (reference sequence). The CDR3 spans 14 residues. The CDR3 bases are TGTGCCAGGAGCTCCGGGATCCCCTCCTGCGAGCAGTACTTC. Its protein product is CARSSGIPSCEQYF. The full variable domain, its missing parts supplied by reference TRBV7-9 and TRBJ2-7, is DTGVSQNPRHKITKRGQNVTFRCDPISEHNRLYWYRQTLGQGPEFLTYFQNEAQLEKSRLLSDRFSAERPKGSFSTLEIQRTEQGDSAMYLCARSSGIPSCEQYFGPGTRLTVT.

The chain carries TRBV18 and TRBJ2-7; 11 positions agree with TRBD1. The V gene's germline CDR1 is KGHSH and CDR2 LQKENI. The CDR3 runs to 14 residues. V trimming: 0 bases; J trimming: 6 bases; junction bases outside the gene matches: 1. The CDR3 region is CASSPPGTGGEQYF. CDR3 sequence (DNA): TGTGCCAGCTCACCACCCGGGACAGGGGGCGAGCAGTACTTC.

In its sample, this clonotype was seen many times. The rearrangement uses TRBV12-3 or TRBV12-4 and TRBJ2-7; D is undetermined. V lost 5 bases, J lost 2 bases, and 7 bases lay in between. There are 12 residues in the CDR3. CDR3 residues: CASSPVPYEQYF. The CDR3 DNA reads TGTGCCAGCAGTCCCGTTCCCTACGAGCAGTACTTC.

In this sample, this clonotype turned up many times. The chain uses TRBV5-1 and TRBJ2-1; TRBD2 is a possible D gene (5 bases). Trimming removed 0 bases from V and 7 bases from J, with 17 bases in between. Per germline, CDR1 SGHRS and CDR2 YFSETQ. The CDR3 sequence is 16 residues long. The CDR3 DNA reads TGCGCCAGCAGCTTGGGTACCCTAGCTGTCGGTAATGAGCAGTTCTTC. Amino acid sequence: CASSLGTLAVGNEQFF.

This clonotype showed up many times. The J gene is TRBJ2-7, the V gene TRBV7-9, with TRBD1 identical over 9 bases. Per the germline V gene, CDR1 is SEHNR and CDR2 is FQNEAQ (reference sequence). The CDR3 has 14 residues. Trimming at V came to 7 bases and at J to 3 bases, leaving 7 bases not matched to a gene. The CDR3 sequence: CASTRTGAYYEQYF. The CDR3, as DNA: TGTGCCAGCACAAGGACAGGGGCGTACTACGAGCAGTACTTC.

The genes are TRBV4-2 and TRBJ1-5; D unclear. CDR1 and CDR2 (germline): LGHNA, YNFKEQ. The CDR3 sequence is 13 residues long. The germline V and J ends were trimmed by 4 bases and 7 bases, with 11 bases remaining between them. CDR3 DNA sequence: TGTGCCAGCAGCCCGGTTGTGGGCCAGCCCCAGCATTTT. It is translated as CASSPVVGQPQHF.